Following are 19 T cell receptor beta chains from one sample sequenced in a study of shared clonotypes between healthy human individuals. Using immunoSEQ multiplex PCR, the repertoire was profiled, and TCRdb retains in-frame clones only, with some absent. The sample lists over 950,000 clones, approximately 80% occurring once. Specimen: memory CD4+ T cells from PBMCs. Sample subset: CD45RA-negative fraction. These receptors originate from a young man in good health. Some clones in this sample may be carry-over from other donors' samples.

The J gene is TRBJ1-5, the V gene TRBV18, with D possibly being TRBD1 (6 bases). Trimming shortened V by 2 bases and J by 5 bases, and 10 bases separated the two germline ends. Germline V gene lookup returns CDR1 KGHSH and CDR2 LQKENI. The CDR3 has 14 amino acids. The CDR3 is CASSPGGGDQPQHF. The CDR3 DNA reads TGTGCCAGCTCACCAGGGGGGGGCGATCAGCCCCAGCATTTT.

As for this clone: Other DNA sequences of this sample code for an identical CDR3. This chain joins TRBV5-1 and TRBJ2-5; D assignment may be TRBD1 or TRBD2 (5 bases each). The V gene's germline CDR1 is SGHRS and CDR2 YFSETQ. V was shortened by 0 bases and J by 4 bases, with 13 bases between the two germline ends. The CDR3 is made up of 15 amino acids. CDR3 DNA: TGCGCCAGCAGCTTGGCCGGGACCTCGGGAGAGACCCAGTACTTC. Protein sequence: CASSLAGTSGETQYF.

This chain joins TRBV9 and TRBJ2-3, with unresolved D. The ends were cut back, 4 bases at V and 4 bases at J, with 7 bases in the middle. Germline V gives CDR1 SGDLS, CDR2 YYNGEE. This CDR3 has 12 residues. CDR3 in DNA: TGTGCCAGCAGCACCTCAGCAGATACGCAGTATTTT. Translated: CASSTSADTQYF.

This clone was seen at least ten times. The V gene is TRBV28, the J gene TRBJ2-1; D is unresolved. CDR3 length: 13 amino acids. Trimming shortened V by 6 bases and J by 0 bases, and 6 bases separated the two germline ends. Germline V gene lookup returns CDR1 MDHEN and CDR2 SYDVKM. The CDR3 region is CASSYDSYNEQFF. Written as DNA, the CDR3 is TGTGCCAGCAGCTATGACTCCTACAATGAGCAGTTCTTC.

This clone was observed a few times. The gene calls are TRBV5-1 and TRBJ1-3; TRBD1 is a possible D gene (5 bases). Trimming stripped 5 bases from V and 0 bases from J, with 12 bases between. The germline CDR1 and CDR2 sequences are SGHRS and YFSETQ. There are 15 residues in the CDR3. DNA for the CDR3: TGCGCCAGCAGAATCGACAGAAACTCTGGAAACACCATATATTTT. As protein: CASRIDRNSGNTIYF.

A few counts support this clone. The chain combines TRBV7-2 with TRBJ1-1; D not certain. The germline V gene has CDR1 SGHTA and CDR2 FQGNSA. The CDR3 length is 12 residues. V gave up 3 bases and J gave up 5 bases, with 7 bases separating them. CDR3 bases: TGTGCCAGCAGCTTCATGTCGACTGAAGCTTTCTTT. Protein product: CASSFMSTEAFF.

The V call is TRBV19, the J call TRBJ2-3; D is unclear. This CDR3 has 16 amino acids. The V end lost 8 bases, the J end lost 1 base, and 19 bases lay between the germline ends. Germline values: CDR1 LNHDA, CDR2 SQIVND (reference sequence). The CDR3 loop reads CASCGLRGDGTDTQYF. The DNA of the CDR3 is TGTGCCAGTTGCGGCCTCAGAGGAGACGGCACAGATACGCAGTATTTT. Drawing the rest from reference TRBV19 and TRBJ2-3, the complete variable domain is DGGITQSPKYLFRKEGQNVTLSCEQNLNHDAMYWYRQDPGQGLRLIYYSQIVNDFQKGDIAEGYSVSREKKESFPLTVTSAQKNPTAFYLCASCGLRGDGTDTQYFGPGTRLTVL.

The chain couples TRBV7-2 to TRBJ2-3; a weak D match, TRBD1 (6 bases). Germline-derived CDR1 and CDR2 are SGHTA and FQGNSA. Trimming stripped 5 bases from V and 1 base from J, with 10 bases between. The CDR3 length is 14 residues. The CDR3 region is CASSQDRRTDTQYF. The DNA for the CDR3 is TGTGCCAGCAGCCAGGACAGACGCACAGATACGCAGTATTTT.

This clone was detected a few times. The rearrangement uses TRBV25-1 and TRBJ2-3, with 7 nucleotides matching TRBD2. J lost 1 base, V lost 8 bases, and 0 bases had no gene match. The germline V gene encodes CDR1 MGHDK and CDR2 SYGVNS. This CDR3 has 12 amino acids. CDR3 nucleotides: TGTGCCAGCCGGGGGGGCACAGATACGCAGTATTTT. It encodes CASRGGTDTQYF.

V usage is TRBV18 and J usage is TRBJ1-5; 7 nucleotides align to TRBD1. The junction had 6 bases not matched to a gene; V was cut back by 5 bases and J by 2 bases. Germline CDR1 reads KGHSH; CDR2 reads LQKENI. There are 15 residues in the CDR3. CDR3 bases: TGTGCCAGCTCAAAGGCGGGGACAGGCAATCAGCCCCAGCATTTT. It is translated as CASSKAGTGNQPQHF.

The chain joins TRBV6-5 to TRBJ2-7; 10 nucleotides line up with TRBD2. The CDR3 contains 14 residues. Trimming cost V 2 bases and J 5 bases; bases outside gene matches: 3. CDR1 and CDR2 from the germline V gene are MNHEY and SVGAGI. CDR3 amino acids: CASSYSGGVNEQYF. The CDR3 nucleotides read TGTGCCAGCAGTTACAGCGGGGGGGTCAACGAGCAGTACTTC.

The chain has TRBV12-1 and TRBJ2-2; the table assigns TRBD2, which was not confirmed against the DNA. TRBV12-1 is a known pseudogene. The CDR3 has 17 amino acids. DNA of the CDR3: TGTGCCAGCAGCTCGGGACTAGCGGGAGGTGACACCGGGGAGCTGTTTTTT. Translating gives CASSSGLAGGDTGELFF.

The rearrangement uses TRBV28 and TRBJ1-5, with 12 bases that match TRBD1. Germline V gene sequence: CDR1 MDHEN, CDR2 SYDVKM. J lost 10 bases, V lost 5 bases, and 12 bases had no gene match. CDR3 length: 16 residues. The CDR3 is CASSPPVPGQGAPQHF. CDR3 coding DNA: TGTGCCAGCAGTCCCCCGGTCCCGGGACAGGGGGCCCCCCAGCATTTT.

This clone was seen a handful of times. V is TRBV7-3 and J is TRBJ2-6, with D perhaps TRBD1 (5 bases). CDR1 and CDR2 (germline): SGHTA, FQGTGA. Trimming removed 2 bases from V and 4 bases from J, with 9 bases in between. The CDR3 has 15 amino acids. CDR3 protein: CASSLGAEGANVLTF. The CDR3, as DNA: TGTGCCAGCAGCTTAGGGGCAGAGGGGGCCAACGTCCTGACTTTC.

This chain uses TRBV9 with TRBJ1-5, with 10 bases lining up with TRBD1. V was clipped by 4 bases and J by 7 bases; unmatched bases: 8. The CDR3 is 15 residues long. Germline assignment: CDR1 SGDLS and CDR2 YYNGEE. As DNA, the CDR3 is TGTGCCAGCAGCCCCGGACAGGGGGGACGGCAGCCCCAGCATTTT. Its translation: CASSPGQGGRQPQHF.

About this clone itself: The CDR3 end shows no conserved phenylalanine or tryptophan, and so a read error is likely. The CDR3 nucleotides read TGTGCCAGCGGGGAGGTCGATGGCTACACCTCC. This translates into CASGEVDGYTS. V and J are TRBV6-6 and TRBJ1-2, with unresolved D. The CDR3 totals 11 residues. V was clipped by 8 bases and J by 6 bases, with 10 bases between them. Per germline, CDR1 MNHNY and CDR2 SVGAGI (reference sequence).

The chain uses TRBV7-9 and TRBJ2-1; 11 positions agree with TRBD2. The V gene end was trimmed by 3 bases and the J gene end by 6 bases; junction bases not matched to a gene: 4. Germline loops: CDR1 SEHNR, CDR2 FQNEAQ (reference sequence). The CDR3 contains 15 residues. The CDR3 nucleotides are TGTGCCAGCAGCTTCTTAGCGGGAGGGTTCAATGAGCAGTTCTTC. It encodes CASSFLAGGFNEQFF.

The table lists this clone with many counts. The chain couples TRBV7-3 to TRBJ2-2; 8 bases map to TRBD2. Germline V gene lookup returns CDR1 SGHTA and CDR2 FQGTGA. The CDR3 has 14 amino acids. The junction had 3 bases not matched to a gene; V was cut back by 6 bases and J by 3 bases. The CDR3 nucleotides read TGTGCCAGCAGACCCGGGAGGGACACCGGGGAGCTGTTTTTT. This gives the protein CASRPGRDTGELFF. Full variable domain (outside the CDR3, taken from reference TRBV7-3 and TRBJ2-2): GAGVSQTPSNKVTEKGKYVELRCDPISGHTALYWYRQSLGQGPEFLIYFQGTGAADDSGLPNDRFFAVRPEGSVSTLKIQRTERGDSAVYLCASRPGRDTGELFFGEGSRLTVL.

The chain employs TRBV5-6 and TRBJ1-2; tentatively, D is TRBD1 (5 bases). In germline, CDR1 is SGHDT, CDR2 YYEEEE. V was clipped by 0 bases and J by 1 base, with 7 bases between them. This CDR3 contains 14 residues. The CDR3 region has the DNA TGTGCCAGCAGCTTGGCGGGGGGTAACTATGGCTACACCTTC. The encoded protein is CASSLAGGNYGYTF.